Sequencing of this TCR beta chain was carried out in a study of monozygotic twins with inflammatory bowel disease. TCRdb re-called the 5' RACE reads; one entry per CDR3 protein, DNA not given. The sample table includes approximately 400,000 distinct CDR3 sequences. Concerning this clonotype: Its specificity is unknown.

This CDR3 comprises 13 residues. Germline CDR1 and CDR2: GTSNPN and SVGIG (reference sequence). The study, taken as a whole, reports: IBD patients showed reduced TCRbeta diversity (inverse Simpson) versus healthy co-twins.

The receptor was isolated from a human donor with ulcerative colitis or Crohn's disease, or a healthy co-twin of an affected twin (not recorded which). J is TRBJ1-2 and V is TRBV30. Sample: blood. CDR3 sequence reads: CAWSVSGLGGYTF.